This passage covers 28 T cell receptor beta chains from one sample sequenced in a study of blood T cell repertoires in COVID-19. TCRdb's table, derived via immunoSEQ multiplex PCR, lists solely in-frame clones and lacks some. The table records under 350,000 clones, around nine tenths of them present only once. Sequencing was performed on PBMCs or T cells enriched from blood (not recorded which). These receptors came from a woman between 40 and 55 years old who had recovered from COVID-19.

This clone was counted a single time. This chain joins TRBV3-1 (or the pseudogene TRBV3-2) and TRBJ2-7; D perhaps matches TRBD1 (6 bases). The germline CDR1 and CDR2 sequences are LGHDT and YNNKEL (reference sequence). V was trimmed by 6 bases and J by 5 bases, leaving 20 bases between them. The CDR3 is made up of 15 amino acids. This chain's CDR3 is CASSTGSLTGDEQYF. The CDR3 region has the DNA TGTGCCAGCAGTACAGGGTCCCTCACCGGTGACGAGCAGTACTTC.

V gene TRBV11-2 combines with J gene TRBJ2-5, with TRBD2 identical over 7 bases. CDR1 is SGHAT and CDR2 is FQNNGV in the germline V gene. V was clipped by 4 bases and J by 3 bases; unmatched bases: 8. The CDR3 covers 15 residues. In DNA form, the CDR3 reads TGTGCCAGCAGCTGGGGAGCGGCGGGAGAAGAGACCCAGTACTTC. It yields the protein CASSWGAAGEETQYF.

This clone was counted many times. The chain joins TRBV24-1 to TRBJ2-6; TRBD2 is a possible D gene (6 bases). V gave up 7 bases and J gave up 3 bases, with 15 bases separating them. The CDR3 runs 16 residues. Germline values: CDR1 KGHDR, CDR2 SFDVKD. CDR3 DNA: TGTGCCACCAGCGAAGGAGGGGAGCGTGGGGCCAACGTCCTGACTTTC. This encodes CATSEGGERGANVLTF.

The chain recombines TRBV9 with TRBJ1-1; TRBD1 matches 7 bases. Germline CDR1 is SGDLS and CDR2 is YYNGEE. The CDR3 is made up of 16 amino acids. V was clipped by 1 base and J by 5 bases; unmatched bases: 11. In DNA, the CDR3 is TGTGCCAGCAGCGTACCCAGAACAGGGGAGAAAACTGAAGCTTTCTTT. Translated, it gives CASSVPRTGEKTEAFF.

The chain combines TRBV6-4 with TRBJ1-4, with 9 bases that match TRBD1. The CDR3 consists of 18 residues. After removal of 6 bases from V and 6 bases from J, the junction contained 17 bases not matched to a gene. CDR1 is MRHNA, CDR2 SNTAGT, per germline. The CDR3 nucleotides are TGTGCCAGCAGCCGCGGGACAGGGTATTTGGTTGGGGATGAAAAACTGTTTTTT. Translating gives CASSRGTGYLVGDEKLFF.

The J gene is TRBJ1-6, the V gene TRBV6-2 or TRBV6-3; TRBD1 might be the D (5 bases). CDR3 length: 14 residues. The V end was cut by 4 bases, the J end by 7 bases, with 11 bases between. Germline CDR1 MNHEY, CDR2 SVGEGT. The CDR3 loop is CASSLQEWNSPLHF. The DNA for the CDR3 is TGTGCCAGCAGTTTACAGGAGTGGAATTCACCCCTCCACTTT.

The genes are TRBV7-2 and TRBJ1-2; no definite D call. Trimming stripped 1 base from V and 2 bases from J, with 11 bases between. The CDR3 extends over 15 amino acids. CDR1 is SGHTA and CDR2 is FQGNSA in the germline V gene. This CDR3 is CASSLESGFNYGYTF. In DNA, the CDR3 is TGTGCCAGCAGCTTAGAATCGGGTTTCAACTATGGCTACACCTTC.

The chain has TRBV4-1 and TRBJ2-5; TRBD1 aligns across 9 bases. From germline, CDR1 is MGHRA and CDR2 YSYEKL. After removal of 0 bases from V and 4 bases from J, the junction contained 6 bases not matched to a gene. The CDR3 is 16 amino acids. CDR3 loop: CASSQDGTGSVETQYF. For the CDR3, the DNA is TGCGCCAGCAGCCAAGATGGGACAGGGAGTGTAGAGACCCAGTACTTC.

The chain combines TRBV5-1 with TRBJ1-2, with D uncertain. Looked up from germline, CDR1 is SGHRS and CDR2 is YFSETQ. There are 15 residues in the CDR3. V was clipped by 0 bases and J by 1 base, with 10 bases between them. The DNA of the CDR3 is TGCGCCAGCAGCTTGGCTGAGAGGATTAACTATGGCTACACCTTC. It yields the protein CASSLAERINYGYTF. Together with reference TRBV5-1 and TRBJ1-2, the CDR3 gives the full variable domain: KAGVTQTPRYLIKTRGQQVTLSCSPISGHRSVSWYQQTPGQGLQFLFEYFSETQRNKGNFPGRFSGRQFSNSRSEMNVSTLELGDSALYLCASSLAERINYGYTFGSGTRLTVV.

The chain is built from TRBV7-2 and TRBJ2-7; 12 bases fit TRBD2. The length of the CDR3 is 17 residues. Germline CDR1 and CDR2: SGHTA and FQGNSA. The trim removed 4 bases at V and 0 bases at J, leaving 7 bases unmatched. CDR3 sequence (DNA): TGTGCCAGCAGCTCACGGACTAGCGGGATTATCTCCTACGAGCAGTACTTC. Protein: CASSSRTSGIISYEQYF.

J is TRBJ2-2 and V is TRBV5-1, with 13 bases lining up with TRBD2. V was clipped by 4 bases and J by 4 bases; unmatched bases: 4. The CDR3 has 16 residues. CDR1 and CDR2 from the germline V gene are SGHRS and YFSETQ. The DNA for the CDR3 is TGCGCCAGCAGCATAGGGACTAGCGGGATCACCGGGGAGCTGTTTTTT. It translates to CASSIGTSGITGELFF. Combining the CDR3 with reference TRBV5-1 and TRBJ2-2 gives the whole variable domain KAGVTQTPRYLIKTRGQQVTLSCSPISGHRSVSWYQQTPGQGLQFLFEYFSETQRNKGNFPGRFSGRQFSNSRSEMNVSTLELGDSALYLCASSIGTSGITGELFFGEGSRLTVL.

The chain employs TRBV18 and TRBJ1-1; TRBD1 aligns across 11 bases. This CDR3 contains 16 residues. The junction had 2 bases not matched to a gene; V was cut back by 1 base and J by 1 base. CDR1 and CDR2 from the germline V gene are KGHSH and LQKENI. CDR3 sequence reads: CASSPRTGGQNTEAFF. CDR3 DNA: TGTGCCAGCTCACCACGGACAGGGGGCCAGAACACTGAAGCTTTCTTT.

J is TRBJ2-5 and V is TRBV30; TRBD2 agrees at 9 bases. J was trimmed by 3 bases and V by 3 bases; bases with no gene match: 8. Germline CDR1 reads GTSNPN; CDR2 reads SVGIG (reference sequence). CDR3 length: 15 amino acids. This CDR3 is CAWSLGLASKETQYF. The CDR3 region has the DNA TGTGCCTGGAGCCTAGGACTAGCGTCTAAAGAGACCCAGTACTTC.

The rearrangement links TRBV2 to TRBJ1-6, with a possible D match to TRBD1 (5 bases). V lost 6 bases, J lost 6 bases, and 18 bases lay in between. Germline V gene sequence: CDR1 SNHLY, CDR2 FYNNEI. CDR3 length equals 16 residues. The CDR3 reads CASSSRGGEGNSPLHF. The CDR3 DNA reads TGTGCCAGCAGCTCCCGGGGGGGGGAGGGTAATTCACCCCTCCACTTT. Full variable domain (missing parts from reference TRBV2 and TRBJ1-6): EPEVTQTPSHQVTQMGQEVILRCVPISNHLYFYWYRQILGQKVEFLVSFYNNEISEKSEIFDDQFSVERPDGSNFTLKIRSTKLEDSAMYFCASSSRGGEGNSPLHFGNGTRLTVT.

The chain couples TRBV7-2 to TRBJ2-1, with D perhaps matching TRBD1 (6 bases). The V gene lost 5 bases and the J gene lost 7 bases, with 18 bases spanning the gap. The germline V gene encodes CDR1 SGHTA and CDR2 FQGNSA. CDR3 length equals 15 residues. CDR3 in DNA: TGTGCCAGCAGCCCCCGACAGGCCAGGGGAAATGAGCAGTTCTTC. The encoded protein is CASSPRQARGNEQFF.

This clone was seen a single time. In DNA form, the CDR3 reads TGTGCCAGCAGTACCGACCCAGGGGGGAAAGCTTTCTTT. Translating it yields CASSTDPGGKAFF. This chain uses TRBV6-5 with TRBJ1-1; 7 positions agree with TRBD1. Trimming at V came to 5 bases and at J to 9 bases, leaving 9 bases not matched to a gene. CDR1 MNHEY and CDR2 SVGAGI come from the germline V gene. The CDR3 spans 13 residues.

On this clone: The sample carries other DNA sequences with the same CDR3. The chain has TRBV6-2 or TRBV6-3 and TRBJ2-5; D call uncertain. V lost 2 bases to trimming and J lost 2 bases, with 3 bases between them. CDR1 and CDR2 from the germline V gene are MNHEY and SVGEGT. The CDR3 spans 12 residues. Here the CDR3 DNA reads TGTGCCAGCAGTTACCCTCAAGAGACCCAGTACTTC. This gives the protein CASSYPQETQYF.

The chain recombines TRBV25-1 with TRBJ1-2; D is perhaps TRBD1 (5 bases). CDR3 size: 14 residues. V gave up 1 base and J gave up 5 bases, with 11 bases separating them. Germline assignment: CDR1 MGHDK and CDR2 SYGVNS. DNA for the CDR3: TGTGCCAGCAGTGAATTGGCAGGGCAGTATGGCTACACCTTC. This gives the protein CASSELAGQYGYTF.

This clone is a singleton in its sample. The rearrangement uses TRBV9 and TRBJ2-7; 9 bases fit TRBD1. J gave up 0 bases and V 4 bases, and 8 bases lay outside the gene matches. CDR1 and CDR2 (germline): SGDLS, YYNGEE. The CDR3 sequence is 16 residues long. CDR3 DNA sequence: TGTGCCAGCAGCCCTCACCCGGGACAGGGCTCCTACGAGCAGTACTTC. Its translation is CASSPHPGQGSYEQYF.

V is TRBV29-1 and J is TRBJ2-7, with D maybe TRBD2 (6 bases). CDR3 length: 15 residues. Germline V gene data show CDR1 as SQVTM and CDR2 as ANQGSEA. Trimming left V 6 bases short and J 0 bases short, with 18 bases between. In DNA, the CDR3 is TGCAGCGTCAAAATGGGGCTAGCGTTCTCCTACGAGCAGTACTTC. This codes for CSVKMGLAFSYEQYF.

The gene calls are TRBV6-5 and TRBJ2-3; 9 bases are a match to TRBD1. The junction had 9 bases not matched to a gene; V was cut back by 8 bases and J by 3 bases. There are 15 residues in the CDR3. The germline CDR1 and CDR2 sequences are MNHEY and SVGAGI. CDR3 nucleotides: TGTGCCAGCGGACACCGGGACAGGGTAACAGATACGCAGTATTTT. Protein sequence: CASGHRDRVTDTQYF.

The count of this clone is one. This sequence joins TRBV7-9 and TRBJ1-2, with 9 positions matching TRBD1. The trim removed 5 bases at V and 4 bases at J, leaving 8 bases unmatched. Germline V lookup: CDR1 SEHNR, CDR2 FQNEAQ (reference sequence). There are 15 residues in the CDR3. CDR3 DNA sequence: TGTGCCAGCAGCCCGCACAGGGGGCACCGCTATGGCTACACCTTC. This translates into CASSPHRGHRYGYTF.

V and J are TRBV6-5 and TRBJ2-7; 9 bases line up with TRBD1. After removal of 0 bases from V and 6 bases from J, the junction contained 6 bases not matched to a gene. Germline V gene sequence: CDR1 MNHEY, CDR2 SVGAGI. The CDR3 extends over 15 amino acids. The CDR3 loop is CASSYSRQGVSEQYF. CDR3 coding DNA: TGTGCCAGCAGTTACTCGAGACAGGGGGTATCCGAGCAGTACTTC.

The chain combines TRBV18 with TRBJ2-2; 11 bases are a match to TRBD1. Losses at the gene ends were 3 bases for V and 6 bases for J; bases not matched to a gene: 0. The CDR3 covers 14 residues. Germline V lookup: CDR1 KGHSH, CDR2 LQKENI. CDR3 coding DNA: TGTGCCAGCTCACCGGGACAGGGGGCCGGGGAGCTGTTTTTT. It translates to CASSPGQGAGELFF.

The J gene is TRBJ2-3, the V gene TRBV5-1, with 9 bases that match TRBD2. The germline V gene encodes CDR1 SGHRS and CDR2 YFSETQ. The J segment lost 4 bases and the V segment lost 1 base, leaving 4 bases of the junction unmatched. This CDR3 has 15 amino acids. The CDR3 loop is CASSLTAGGPDTQYF. In DNA form, the CDR3 reads TGCGCCAGCAGCTTGACGGCGGGGGGGCCAGATACGCAGTATTTT.

The chain couples TRBV7-9 to TRBJ1-3; tentatively, D is TRBD1 (5 bases). The germline V and J ends were trimmed by 3 bases and 4 bases, with 10 bases remaining between them. The CDR3 is 14 residues long. Germline lookup yields CDR1 SEHNR and CDR2 FQNEAQ (reference sequence). The CDR3 DNA reads as TGTGCCAGCAGCTTTTCAGGGAGGGGAAACACCATATATTTT. Residues: CASSFSGRGNTIYF.

The chain is built from TRBV10-1 and TRBJ2-5, with D maybe TRBD1 (5 bases). Germline V lookup: CDR1 WNHNN, CDR2 SYGVQD (reference sequence). The CDR3 runs 13 residues. V lost 2 bases and J 2 bases, leaving 6 bases between the germline ends. The CDR3 spells CASSEPGQETQYF. CDR3 DNA: TGCGCCAGCAGTGAGCCAGGGCAAGAGACCCAGTACTTC.

V gene TRBV7-2 combines with J gene TRBJ2-4, with TRBD2 identical over 11 bases. Germline CDR1 and CDR2: SGHTA and FQGNSA. The trim removed 4 bases at V and 8 bases at J, leaving 4 bases unmatched. The CDR3 contains 14 residues. This CDR3 is CASSSTSGRDIQYF. The CDR3 nucleotides read TGTGCCAGCAGCTCTACTAGCGGGAGAGACATTCAGTACTTC.